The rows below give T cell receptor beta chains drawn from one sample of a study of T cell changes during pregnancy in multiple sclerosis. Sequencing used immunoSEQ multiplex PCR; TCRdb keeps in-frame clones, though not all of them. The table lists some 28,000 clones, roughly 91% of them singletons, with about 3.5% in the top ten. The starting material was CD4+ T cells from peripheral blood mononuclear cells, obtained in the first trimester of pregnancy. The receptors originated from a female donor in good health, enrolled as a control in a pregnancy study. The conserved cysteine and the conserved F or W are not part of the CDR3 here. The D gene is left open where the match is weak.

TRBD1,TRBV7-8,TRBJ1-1,ASSRGQGMSF
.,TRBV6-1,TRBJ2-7,ASSEGMGPRVYEQY
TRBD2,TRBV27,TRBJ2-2,ASSPTSGGVNTGELF
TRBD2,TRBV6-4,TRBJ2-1,ASSDSSGGANEQF
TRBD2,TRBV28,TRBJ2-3,ASSPQTSGTTDTQY
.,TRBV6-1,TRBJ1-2,ASSEGSYGYT
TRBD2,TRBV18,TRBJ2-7,ASSPGLAGDSEQY
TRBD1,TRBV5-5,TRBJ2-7,ASSSGTGNEQY
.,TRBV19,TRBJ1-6,ASRETAFNSPLH
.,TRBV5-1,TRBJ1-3,ASSPSSSGNTIY
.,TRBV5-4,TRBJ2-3,ASSLARGGVDTQY
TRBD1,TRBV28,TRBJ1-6,ASSSGQGNSPLH
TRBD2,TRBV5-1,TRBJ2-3,ASSSGTSLDTQY
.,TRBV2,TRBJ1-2,ASSEFREGYGYT
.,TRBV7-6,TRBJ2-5,ASSPGKETQY
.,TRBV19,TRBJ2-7,ASSLYGGVDYEQY
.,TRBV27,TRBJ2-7,ASRNRDNSYEQY
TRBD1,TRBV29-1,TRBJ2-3,SVARDRSGTQY
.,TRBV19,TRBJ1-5,ASTTSWGGTSNQPQH
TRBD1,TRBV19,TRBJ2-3,ASKRGQGVTDTQY
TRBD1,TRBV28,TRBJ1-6,ASSFGDRDNSPLH
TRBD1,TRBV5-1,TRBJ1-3,ASSLAPGQSSGNTIY